Listed below are T cell receptor beta chains from one sample, sequenced in a study of tumor and adjacent non-tumor tissue in lung cancer. TCRdb reprocessed the multiplex PCR reads via MiXCR and lists one record per CDR3 protein. The sample contains 91,000 or so distinct CDR3 sequences, about 72% of which appear only once. Sequencing was carried out using lung tumor tissue. These receptors were obtained from a man aged 60 to 75 with non-small cell lung cancer. The CDR3 runs from the conserved cysteine through the conserved F or W. The order of the fields is V gene, J gene, clone size, D gene, CDR3 length, CDR3 protein. A D gene is named only where the DNA matches it firmly. Rows may omit the clone size; those that give it use once, few, many or a size class.

>TRBV4-3|.|.|.|16
CASSQDLVGSYNEQYF
>TRBV6-1|TRBJ2-7|once|.|11
CASRVQYEQYF
>TRBV28|TRBJ2-7|.|TRBD2|15
CASHPNGRESYEQYF
>TRBV11-2|TRBJ2-1|.|.|16
CASSSGTSPELETQFF
>TRBV12-3/TRBV12-4|TRBJ1-3|.|.|17
CASSLAGTPQKRSTIYF
>TRBV6-2/TRBV6-3|TRBJ2-7|.|.|12
CDSSRTAYEQYF
>TRBV6-5|TRBJ1-6|.|.|15
CTSSPIGTLNSPLHF
>TRBV5-1|TRBJ1-5|many|TRBD1|15
CASSLAGQGDEPQHF
>TRBV6-6|TRBJ2-3|.|.|17
CASSYGEDSFYTETQYF
>TRBV20-1|TRBJ2-3|.|TRBD2|15
CSARKTSGRRDTQYF
>TRBV5-6|TRBJ2-2|.|.|14
CASNTGHNTGELFF
>TRBV6-1|TRBJ2-5|.|TRBD1|14
CASSGGQGDEIQYF
>TRBV20-1|TRBJ2-1|many|.|14
CSARTGTTYNEQFF
>TRBV6-5|TRBJ1-2|many|.|14
CASSYSRGFYGYTF
>TRBV24-1|TRBJ2-2|few|.|13
CATSSSYTGELFF
>TRBV7-9|TRBJ1-2|many|.|14
CASSLVVPPYGYTF
>TRBV4-1|TRBJ2-2|.|.|16
CAGSQEPGRAAGELFF
>TRBV4-1|TRBJ1-4|.|TRBD1|21
CASSQDAVGKGGLSTNEKLFF
>TRBV6-5|TRBJ2-5|many|.|15
CASSYSLGMGETQYF
>TRBV4-1|TRBJ2-2|.|.|17
CPSSQDLTDLSGGELFF
>TRBV4-3|TRBJ1-5|once|.|14
CASSQDSLNQPQHF
>TRBV30|TRBJ2-3|.|TRBD2|13
CAVGRESTDTQYF
>TRBV29-1|TRBJ2-3|medium-sized|TRBD2|16
CSVAGTSGGSTDTQYF
>TRBV28|TRBJ2-1|many|.|17
CASRPGTDSQPHNEQFF
>TRBV4-1|TRBJ2-2|.|TRBD2|16
CASSREGAGNTRELFF
>TRBV29-1|TRBJ1-2|.|.|11
CSVVQDYGYTF
>TRBV4-2|TRBJ1-4|.|TRBD1|15
CASSHELDRGEKLFF